This T cell receptor beta chain was recovered during a study of T and B cells in COVID-19 patients. BIOMED2 TRB-A/B primer pools were used in multiplex TRB PCR. Using its own MiXCR run on the multiplex PCR reads, TCRdb lists one record per CDR3 protein. The table lists 15,000 to 20,000 distinct CDR3 sequences, approximately 37% of them singletons. From blood, roughly 250-550 ng of genomic DNA served as TRB template. The CDR3 loop spans 17 amino acids. V shed 5 bases, J shed 5 bases, and the junction held 8 bases outside the gene matches. From germline, CDR1 is MNHEY and CDR2 SMNVEV (reference sequence).

Sequenced sample: blood. The chain employs TRBV27 and TRBJ2-3; 15 bases are a match to TRBD2. This receptor was obtained from a human donor with active COVID-19. The CDR3 loop is CASSPRTSGGAGDTQYF. CDR3 nucleotide sequence: TGTGCCAGCAGTCCACGGACTAGCGGGGGGGCCGGAGATACGCAGTATTTT.